Following are 10 T cell receptor beta chains from one sample sequenced in a study of shared clonotypes between healthy human individuals. Data came from immunoSEQ multiplex PCR; TCRdb stores just in-frame clones and leaves some out. Seen here are 170,000 or so clones, 60% to 75% observed once, and the top ten hold about 10%. Specimen: memory CD4+ T cells sorted from blood. Subset denoted: CD45RA-negative fraction. The origin of the receptors is a man aged 25 to 40 in good health.

This clone was detected a few times. The chain couples TRBV2 to TRBJ2-1, with 8 bases identical to TRBD1. The CDR3 totals 15 residues. V lost 4 bases to trimming and J lost 0 bases; unmatched junction nucleotides: 2. In germline, CDR1 is SNHLY, CDR2 FYNNEI. The CDR3 coding sequence is TGTGCCAGCAGTGTGGGGACAGGCTCCTACAATGAGCAGTTCTTC. The encoded protein is CASSVGTGSYNEQFF.

The V and J genes are TRBV11-2 and TRBJ1-2, with 8 positions matching TRBD1. CDR1 is SGHAT, CDR2 FQNNGV, per germline. This CDR3 contains 15 residues. With V trimmed by 5 bases and J by 4 bases, 9 bases remained unmatched. CDR3: CASSQDRGLVYGYTF. CDR3 nucleotides: TGTGCCAGCAGCCAAGACAGGGGTCTGGTCTATGGCTACACCTTC.

V usage is TRBV29-1 and J usage is TRBJ2-1, with D possibly being TRBD1 (5 bases). CDR3 size: 12 residues. Trimming removed 6 bases from V and 5 bases from J, with 11 bases in between. CDR1 is SQVTM, CDR2 ANQGSEA, per germline. CDR3 bases: TGCAGCGTACCTGACAGACACAATGAGCAGTTCTTC. Protein sequence: CSVPDRHNEQFF.

This rearrangement joins TRBV7-6 to TRBJ2-2; D is possibly TRBD2 (6 bases). The germline V gene encodes CDR1 SGHVS and CDR2 FNYEAQ. The length of the CDR3 is 14 residues. The V end lost 2 bases, the J end lost 6 bases, and 10 bases lay between the germline ends. The CDR3 region has the DNA TGTGCCAGCAGCTTATGGGAGCGGGCCGGGGAGCTGTTTTTT. Its protein product is CASSLWERAGELFF.

V usage is TRBV27 and J usage is TRBJ2-5; D may be TRBD1 (6 bases). The CDR3 runs 16 residues. Per the germline V gene, CDR1 is MNHEY and CDR2 is SMNVEV (reference sequence). V lost 2 bases to trimming and J lost 5 bases, with 18 bases between them. The CDR3 DNA reads TGTGCCAGCAGTTTAGTGGCAGGTGGGGGCCGGGAGACCCAGTACTTC. It encodes CASSLVAGGGRETQYF.

This sequence joins TRBV29-1 and TRBJ2-2, with D hard to call. V lost 2 bases and J lost 5, with 6 bases in between. This CDR3 contains 12 residues. Germline CDR1 and CDR2: SQVTM and ANQGSEA. In nucleotides, the CDR3 is TGCAGCGTTGAAAAGGTGACCGGGGAGCTGTTTTTT. Its protein product is CSVEKVTGELFF.

This clone was seen many times. The DNA for the CDR3 is TGTGCCAGCAGTCAAGGGATAAGGGGGAACTATGGCTACACCTTC. This gives the protein CASSQGIRGNYGYTF. The chain employs TRBV6-6 and TRBJ1-2; D might be TRBD1 (6 bases). Trimming pared 5 bases from V and 2 bases from J, leaving 15 bases between. The CDR3 is 15 residues long. In germline, CDR1 is MNHNY, CDR2 SVGAGI (reference sequence).

On this clone itself: A far larger clone is one base from this, pointing to a likely read error. Other DNA sequences within the sample encode an identical CDR3. The genes are TRBV2 and TRBJ2-7, with 10 bases that match TRBD1. The CDR3 is made up of 12 amino acids. Germline CDR1 and CDR2: SNHLY and FYNNEI. The CDR3 DNA sequence: TGTGCCAGCAGTGGACAGGGGGCGGAAAAGTACTTT. Translated: CASSGQGAEKYF. Based on the CDR3 plus reference TRBV2 and TRBJ2-7, the full variable domain is EPEVTQTPSHQVTQMGQEVILRCVPISNHLYFYWYRQILGQKVEFLVSFYNNEISEKSEIFDDQFSVERPDGSNFTLKIRSTKLEDSAMYFCASSGQGAEKYFGPGTRLTVT.

The chain uses TRBV18 and TRBJ2-1; possible D gene TRBD1, 6 bases. Germline lookup yields CDR1 KGHSH and CDR2 LQKENI. The CDR3 has 12 amino acids. The V gene lost 2 bases and the J gene lost 10 bases, with 9 bases spanning the gap. CDR3 DNA sequence: TGTGCCAGCTCACCAGGGGGCTTCGAGCAGTTCTTC. Its protein product is CASSPGGFEQFF.

The rearrangement joins TRBV5-1 to TRBJ2-3; no definite D call. The CDR3 covers 14 residues. The germline gives CDR1 SGHRS, CDR2 YFSETQ. The V end lost 4 bases, the J end lost 4 bases, and 13 bases lay between the germline ends. The CDR3 loop reads CASSHPDSADTQYF. CDR3 nucleotide sequence: TGCGCCAGCAGCCACCCCGACTCCGCAGATACGCAGTATTTT.